This section outlines one T cell receptor beta chain sequence together with its context. Its antigen is as yet unknown. Between the trimmed V and J ends, which lost 8 bases and 4 bases, there was a span of 6 bases. The CDR3 length is 11 residues. CDR1 and CDR2 (germline): MNHEY, SMNVEV (reference sequence). This entry belongs to a study of shared clonotypes between healthy human individuals. Clones were read by immunoSEQ multiplex PCR, and TCRdb kept only the in-frame ones, dropping some. The sample records 2 million to 2.5 million clones, approximately 94% being singletons. Study results and caveats: Among non-shared clonotypes, generation probabilities were lower than among those shared by all four donors.

Material for sequencing was naive CD4+ T cells sorted from blood. Subset here: CD45RA+ positively selected. This rearrangement joins TRBV27 to TRBJ2-4; D perhaps matches TRBD1 (5 bases). This receptor was obtained from a man aged 18 to 30 in good health. DNA of the CDR3: TGTGCCAGCCGACAGAAAAACATTCAGTACTTC. Protein sequence: CASRQKNIQYF.